This T cell receptor (beta chain) was profiled in a study of beta chain features in type 1 diabetes (dated by TCRdb to between 2017 and 2018). The study in broad terms: Patients and healthy donors did not differ in mean age, gender distribution, total cell number or subset yield. In the study, TCRB repertoires of sorted circulating CD4+ T cell subsets from recently diagnosed type 1 diabetes patients were compared with those of matched healthy donors. Regulatory and stem cell-like memory subsets were obtained from only 8 patients and roughly 8 healthy donors, while naive and central memory subsets were obtained from all 30 or so donors. Across all samples, approximately 100 million sorted cells were examined, and cell number per subset correlated strongly with RNA yield.

Paper-wide results and their limitations: At VDJ recombination sites, type 1 diabetes patients had fewer insertions and more deleted nucleotides, which implies abnormalities in thymic rearrangement. Naive, central memory and regulatory TCRB repertoires appeared to be more alike among patients than among healthy donors. Type 1 diabetes patients showed a moderate but significant shortening of TCRB CDR3 length in all four CD4+ subsets. Sequencing cDNA rather than genomic DNA could over-represent highly expressing activated cells, although activation and CD3 levels did not differ between groups. Shorter templates might have been favored by PCR, but patient and control samples were amplified and corrected together, so both groups would have been affected equally by any skew. Because small numbers of individuals were included in the HLA sub-analyses, any influence of HLA type on TCRB rearrangement was left unresolved.

A remark on this clone: Its binding antigen is unknown. No base quality values were provided; no much bigger clone lies one nucleotide off.

From each donor, a single peripheral blood sample of about 100 mL on average was drawn into heparinised tubes. Naive, central memory, regulatory and stem cell-like memory CD4+ T cells were sorted on a BD FACSAria II using a panel including CD45RO, CCR7, CD25, CD127, CD95 and CD27. Purity was above 95% for every sorted population. Right away, PBMCs were isolated by Lymphoprep density gradient centrifugation and were stained directly, with no culture step. To minimize batch effects, samples were stained and sorted in pairs, one healthy donor with one patient per experiment. The entire isolated RNA was reverse transcribed using the High Capacity cDNA Reverse Transcription Kit, and thus expressed TCRB transcripts were sequenced. Naive, central memory and regulatory T cell samples underwent deep immunoSEQ sequencing, averaging around 3.6 million total reads per sample. Sorted cells were lysed in RLT buffer and RNA was extracted with DNase-treated RNeasy Micro or Mini kits, depending on cell number. To prevent cross-contamination, each cell subset was processed individually, whereas patient and healthy donor samples were processed jointly. The immunoSEQ multiplex PCR was used to amplify TCRB sequences from cDNA, generating 87-bp fragments that spanned the CDR3 region. Sequencing of the amplicons was done on the Illumina HiSeq platform. The source study handled its data this way. Synthetic template baselines were used to correct PCR bias computationally, reads within Hamming distance 2 were collapsed, and singletons that could not be merged were discarded. Reads were aligned against IMGT so that V, D and J genes, CDR3 length and insertions or deletions at six rearrangement sites could be assigned. Clonotype counts were normalized to sorted cell number within each subset before computing true diversity and Gini coefficients with the tcR R package. Repertoire sharing was quantified using the overlap coefficient calculated on TCRB nucleotide sequences. Out-of-frame TCRB sequences from naive cells were analyzed as a proxy for the pre-selection repertoire. TCRdb re-hosts the immuneACCESS table, in-frame sequences only. Its copies lack some clones; in the studies checked, an unresolved V gene accounts for under half of them, and the cause for the rest is not known. The DNA was the basis for D and trimming; V, J and clone size are from that table. This sample has about 330,000 clones in its table, and 11% of those were observed once. 0.015% of the sample is in the top ten clones.

The sequence came from a woman in her 30s in good health. The sequenced material came from naive CD4+ T cells from blood. The sample's cell subset or site label, decoded: true naive CD4+ T cells.

The CDR3 region: CASSRRLAGDYEQYF. The DNA reads TGTGCCAGCAGTCGGAGACTAGCGGGGGACTACGAGCAGTACTTC. This receptor chain uses TRBV6-5 and TRBJ2-7; a stretch of 12 junction bases matches TRBD2. CDR1 and CDR2 (MNHEY, SVGAGI) derive from the germline V gene. The CDR3 runs 15 amino acids, cysteine and phenylalanine included. Only the CDR3 DNA stays, 45 bases, in frame from base 1. V lost 5 bases and J lost 3 bases, and the count of bases not matched to a germline gene is 5.